This note documents a single T cell receptor (beta chain) sequence. These data come from a study of control samples from healthy donors and cancer patients. Repertoires were generated with immunoSEQ multiplex PCR, while TCRdb's copy carries only in-frame clones and drops some. The table has 75,000 to 100,000 clones, 80% to 95% seen once. V shed 5 bases and J shed 5 bases, with 19 bases lying between them. The germline gives CDR1 MDHEN, CDR2 SYDVKM. The CDR3 totals 16 residues. The J gene is TRBJ1-5, the V gene TRBV28; D is ambiguous. Sequenced: blood. The clonotype originates from a human donor in good health. The donor label of this sample is uncertain. The CDR3 sequence is CASSPLLGFPDQPQHF. The CDR3, as DNA: TGTGCCAGCAGTCCCCTTCTAGGGTTCCCCGATCAGCCCCAGCATTTT.